These T cell receptor beta chains were read from a single sample in a study of blood T cell repertoires in COVID-19. Generated by immunoSEQ multiplex PCR, the TCRdb table keeps only in-frame clones and is missing some. This sample has about 120,000 clones, with around 74% found just once. Sequencing was done on a sample of peripheral blood. These receptors were collected from a man in his sixties with acute or convalescent COVID-19. Both conserved end residues are part of each CDR3. D genes are given only for firm matches. Where a row states a size, it is once, few, many or the class of an expanded clone; other rows omit it.

clone size | J gene | D gene | V gene | CDR3 DNA | CDR3 protein
. | TRBJ2-7 | . | TRBV5-6 | TGTGCCAGCAGCCTCTATCGGGGACAAACTGACGAGCAGTACTTT | CASSLYRGQTDEQYF
few | TRBJ2-7 | TRBD1 | TRBV27 | TGTGCCAGCAGTTTAGGCAGGGGGTACGAGCAGTACTTC | CASSLGRGYEQYF
few | TRBJ1-1 | . | TRBV2 | TGTGCCAGCAGTGCTTGGGAGAAGGTCACTGAAGCTTTCTTT | CASSAWEKVTEAFF
few | TRBJ1-2 | . | TRBV6-1 | TGTGCCAGCAGTGAAGGGTGGACAGCGGATTATGGCTACACCTTC | CASSEGWTADYGYTF
. | TRBJ2-7 | TRBD2 | TRBV2 | TGTGCCAGCAGTTCTAGCGGGAGTGGCGAGCAGTACTTC | CASSSSGSGEQYF
. | TRBJ1-1 | . | TRBV5-6 | TGTGCCAGCAGCTTGGGAGATAGGAACACTGAAGCTTTCTTT | CASSLGDRNTEAFF
. | TRBJ1-6 | . | TRBV7-2 | TGTGCCAGCAGCTCAAGACAGCACCTTATCCCCCTCCACTTT | CASSSRQHLIPLHF
. | TRBJ1-2 | TRBD1 | TRBV6-1 | TGTGCCAGCAGTGAATCTACGACAGGGTTCGGGGGCTACACCTTC | CASSESTTGFGGYTF
. | TRBJ2-3 | . | TRBV11-2 | TGTGCCAGCAGCTTAGAGCTAACAGATACGCAGTATTTT | CASSLELTDTQYF
few | TRBJ2-2 | . | TRBV10-1 | TGCGCCAGCAGTGGATCGGCGGTGGACGGGGAGCTGTTTTTT | CASSGSAVDGELFF
once | TRBJ1-1 | TRBD1 | TRBV4-1 | TGCGCCAGCAGCCAAACACAGGGGACAAACACTGAAGCTTTCTTT | CASSQTQGTNTEAFF
once | TRBJ1-5 | TRBD1 | TRBV27 | TGTGCCAGCAGGACCTCAGGACAGGGCGCCAATCAGCCCCAGCATTTT | CASRTSGQGANQPQHF
. | TRBJ2-2 | TRBD1 | TRBV7-7 | TGTGCCAGCAGCTTAGCAGGGGGCGCGAACACCGGGGAGCTGTTTTTT | CASSLAGGANTGELFF
. | TRBJ2-3 | . | TRBV18 | TGTGCCAGCTCCCCTTCCTCGGGAGCCTACGATACGCAGTATTTT | CASSPSSGAYDTQYF
. | TRBJ2-3 | TRBD2 | TRBV14 | TGTGCCAGCAGCATCAGAGCGGGAGACACAGATACGCAGTATTTT | CASSIRAGDTDTQYF
. | TRBJ2-7 | TRBD1 | TRBV7-3 | TGTGCCAGCAGTTACCGAACAGGGGATACGTACGAGCAGTACTTC | CASSYRTGDTYEQYF
once | TRBJ2-7 | . | TRBV11-3 | TGTGCCAGCAGCTTGGCAGGGGGGCCCTACTCCTACGAGCAGTACTTC | CASSLAGGPYSYEQYF
. | TRBJ1-2 | . | TRBV5-1 | TGCGCCAGCAGCCTCCCAGCGGGACCTAAAGGGGGCTACACCTTC | CASSLPAGPKGGYTF
. | TRBJ1-1 | . | TRBV5-6 | TGTGCCAGCAGCTTTCCCGGGACAGAAGCTTTCTTT | CASSFPGTEAFF
. | TRBJ2-3 | TRBD1 | TRBV6-5 | TGTGCCAGCAGTAAACAGGGGGCCCCCGCAGATACGCAGTATTTT | CASSKQGAPADTQYF
. | TRBJ2-1 | TRBD2 | TRBV27 | TGTGCCAGCAGTTTAAAATTTCGTACGGGACTAGCGGGACGGAATGAGCAGTTCTTC | CASSLKFRTGLAGRNEQFF
. | TRBJ2-2 | TRBD2 | TRBV6-5 | TGTGCCAGCAAATACCAGCGGGGTCTGTTTTTT | CASKYQRGLFF
. | TRBJ1-1 | TRBD1 | TRBV7-9 | TGTGCCATCGTAAGACAGGGGGAGGACACTGAAGCTTTCTTT | CAIVRQGEDTEAFF
. | TRBJ1-1 | TRBD1 | TRBV29-1 | TGCAGCGTTGCTTTCTTAGGGGGCAAGGGGTCTGAAGCTTTCTTT | CSVAFLGGKGSEAFF
. | TRBJ1-2 | . | TRBV30 | TGTGCCTGGAGTGTATATTTGTCCCTAGTCTATGGCTACACCTTC | CAWSVYLSLVYGYTF
. | TRBJ2-4 | . | TRBV30 | TGTGCCTGGAGTACACCAGGGGGGAGGAACATTCAGTACTTC | CAWSTPGGRNIQYF
. | TRBJ2-5 | . | TRBV5-6 | TGTGCCAGCAGCTCTCAGGGAAGCCCAGAGACCCAGTACTTC | CASSSQGSPETQYF
. | TRBJ2-7 | TRBD2 | TRBV30 | TGTGCCTGGAGTATACCGGGAGGGTACGAGCAGTACTTC | CAWSIPGGYEQYF
. | TRBJ2-7 | . | TRBV14 | TGTGCCAGCAGCCCAAGATATCGACAGGCCGAATACGAGCAGTACTTC | CASSPRYRQAEYEQYF
. | TRBJ2-1 | TRBD2 | TRBV6-6 | TGTGCCAGCAGTTACGGGACTAGCGGGAGGAATGAGCAGTTCTTC | CASSYGTSGRNEQFF
. | TRBJ2-1 | TRBD2 | TRBV3-1/TRBV3-2 | TGTGCCAGCAGCCGACTAGCGGCGAACAATGAGCAGTTCTTC | CASSRLAANNEQFF
. | TRBJ1-2 | . | TRBV19 | TGTGCCAGTATGATTGGTCCCCCCCACAAGAACTATGGCTACACCTTC | CASMIGPPHKNYGYTF
. | TRBJ2-1 | TRBD2 | TRBV27 | TGTGCCAGCAGTGAGCGGGGGTTAGGGGAGCAGTTCTTC | CASSERGLGEQFF
. | TRBJ2-5 | . | TRBV5-1 | TGCGCCAGCAGCTTGGTAGCGGACCAAGAGACCCAGTACTTC | CASSLVADQETQYF
. | TRBJ1-2 | TRBD1 | TRBV3-1/TRBV3-2 | TGTGCCAGCAGCCACCCAATTTATACAGGGGAATTGAGTAACTATGGCTACACCTTC | CASSHPIYTGELSNYGYTF
. | TRBJ2-1 | . | TRBV5-1 | TGCGCCAGCAGCTTGGCTCCTGGACTGCACAATGAGCAGTTCTTC | CASSLAPGLHNEQFF
. | TRBJ2-6 | TRBD1 | TRBV4-1 | TGCGCCAGCAGCCGAGGACAGGGCATCACTGGGGCCAACGTCCTGACTTTC | CASSRGQGITGANVLTF
. | TRBJ1-2 | TRBD1 | TRBV12-3/TRBV12-4 | TGTGCCAGCAGTTTTCCCAGGGGGAATGGCTACACCTTC | CASSFPRGNGYTF
. | TRBJ2-2 | . | TRBV7-2 | TGTGCCAGCAGATATACCCGGGGGAGGACCGGGGAGCTGTTTTTT | CASRYTRGRTGELFF